The rows below give T cell receptor beta chains drawn from one sample of a study of glioma-infiltrating T cells. Each CDR3 protein gets one entry after TCRdb re-called the multiplex PCR reads with MiXCR. The sample has under 130,000 distinct CDR3 sequences; around 28% are singletons. Sequencing was done on a sample of glioma tissue, nonneoplastic brain tissue, or PBMCs (not recorded which). These receptors were obtained from a human donor with low-grade glioma or glioblastoma, undergoing nonglioma brain surgery, or in good health (not recorded which). CDR3s include the opening cysteine and the closing phenylalanine or tryptophan. The order of the fields is CDR3 length, D gene, J gene, clone size, V gene, CDR3 protein, CDR3 DNA. A D gene is named only where the DNA matches it firmly. Some rows have no size entry. The others give once, few or many, or a class for an expanded clone.

11	-	TRBJ1-1	many	TRBV29-1	CSVVMNTEAFF	TGCAGCGTTGTGATGAACACTGAAGCTTTCTTT
14	-	TRBJ1-1	once	TRBV11-2	CASRGWRQNTEAFF	TGTGCCAGCAGGGGGTGGAGGCAGAACACTGAAGCTTTCTTT
12	-	TRBJ1-1	many	TRBV28	CASLGYLTEAFF	TGTGCCAGCCTAGGTTACCTCACTGAAGCTTTCTTT
13	-	TRBJ2-2	-	TRBV12-3/TRBV12-4	CASRQTNTGELFF	TGTGCCAGCAGACAGACAAACACCGGGGAGCTGTTTTTT
14	-	TRBJ1-5	-	TRBV3-1	CASSLQRGDQPQHF	TGTGCCAGCAGCCTGCAACGGGGTGATCAGCCCCAGCATTTT
14	-	TRBJ1-2	few	TRBV7-3	CASSPGEGTYGYTF	TGTGCCAGCAGCCCGGGCGAGGGGACCTATGGCTACACCTTC
15	-	TRBJ1-5	many	TRBV7-2	CASSLVWGQIQPQHF	TGTGCCAGCAGCTTAGTGTGGGGGCAGATTCAGCCCCAGCATTTT
14	TRBD1	TRBJ2-7	many	TRBV29-1	CSVVEGDSNYEQYF	TGCAGCGTTGTTGAGGGGGACAGCAACTACGAGCAGTACTTC
14	-	TRBJ1-3	-	TRBV12-3/TRBV12-4	CASILGFTGNTIYF	TGTGCCAGCATTTTAGGGTTTACTGGAAACACCATATATTTT
16	-	TRBJ2-7	many	TRBV4-3	CASGPALGQSSYEQYF	TGCGCCAGCGGGCCCGCGTTAGGACAGAGCTCCTACGAGCAGTACTTC
14	-	TRBJ1-6	few	TRBV5-4	CASSLYTGDSPLHF	TGTGCCAGCAGCTTATACACGGGGGATTCACCCCTCCACTTT
15	-	TRBJ1-1	-	TRBV6-2/TRBV6-3	CASSYGEFTNTEASF	TGTGCCAGCAGTTACGGAGAGTTTACGAACACTGAAGCTTCCTTT
13	-	TRBJ2-5	many	TRBV6-6	CASSYTGKETQYF	TGTGCCAGCAGTTACACAGGGAAAGAGACCCAGTACTTC
12	-	TRBJ1-1	many	TRBV6-2/TRBV6-3	CASSYINDEAFF	TGTGCCAGCAGTTACATAAACGATGAAGCTTTCTTT
13	-	TRBJ2-3	-	TRBV29-1	CSVDRGDTDTQYF	TGCAGCGTTGACCGGGGCGACACAGATACGCAGTATTTT
15	-	TRBJ2-4	many	TRBV25-1	CASSGWELAKNIQYF	TGTGCCAGCAGTGGGTGGGAACTAGCCAAAAACATTCAGTACTTC
16	-	TRBJ1-6	many	TRBV28	CASSFVRERANSPLHF	TGTGCCAGCAGTTTTGTGCGGGAGAGGGCTAATTCACCCCTCCACTTT
13	-	TRBJ2-4	many	TRBV2	CASTERAKNIQYF	TGTGCCAGCACAGAGAGAGCCAAAAACATTCAGTACTTC
13	-	TRBJ1-5	-	TRBV2	CDSTPGTWESQHF	TGTGACAGCACGCCCGGGACATGGGAGTCGCAGCATTTT
12	-	TRBJ2-2	many	TRBV6-1	CASNDVPGELFF	TGTGCCAGCAACGATGTTCCCGGGGAGCTGTTTTTT
14	-	TRBJ1-1	-	TRBV19	CASRKAGLNTEAFF	TGTGCCAGTCGTAAGGCCGGTCTGAACACTGAAGCTTTCTTT
14	-	TRBJ1-1	many	TRBV27	CASSVGQPNTEAFF	TGTGCCAGCAGCGTCGGACAGCCGAACACTGAAGCTTTCTTT
12	-	TRBJ1-5	-	TRBV30	CASRGSNQPQHF	TGTGCCTCCCGAGGGAGCAATCAGCCCCAGCATTTT
15	-	TRBJ2-3	-	TRBV7-2	CASSLVSDSPDTQYF	TGTGCCAGCAGCTTAGTCTCGGACAGTCCAGATACGCAGTATTTT
15	TRBD1	TRBJ1-5	few	TRBV18	CASSAGTGNNQPQHF	TGTGCCAGCTCAGCGGGGACAGGGAACAATCAGCCCCAGCATTTT
14	-	TRBJ1-1	many	TRBV14	CASSPNRAGTEAFF	TGTGCCAGCAGCCCAAACCGGGCAGGCACTGAAGCTTTCTTT
14	-	TRBJ1-2	many	TRBV25-1	CASSEFGGGTGYTF	TGTGCCAGCAGTGAGTTCGGAGGGGGGACTGGCTACACCTTC
18	-	TRBJ2-7	-	TRBV20-1	CSARDSGDTRWGADEQYF	TGCAGTGCTAGAGACAGCGGTGACACACGTTGGGGGGCCGATGAGCAGTACTTC
14	-	TRBJ2-3	-	TRBV29-1	CSVEGRPSTDTQYF	TGCAGCGTTGAAGGACGGCCTTCCACAGATACGCAGTATTTT
12	-	TRBJ2-2	many	TRBV18	CAGGTDTGELFF	TGTGCCGGTGGGACCGACACCGGGGAGCTGTTTTTT
16	TRBD1	TRBJ1-3	-	TRBV19	CASSLGQPVSGNTIYF	TGTGCCAGTTCATTGGGACAGCCGGTCTCTGGAAACACCATATATTTT
18	-	TRBJ2-3	few	TRBV3-1	CASSQTTPSAGSTDTQYF	TGTGCCAGCAGCCAGACCACCCCCAGCGCTGGGAGCACAGATACGCAGTATTTT
14	-	TRBJ2-5	-	TRBV24-1	CATSETGGLGTQYF	TGTGCCACCAGTGAAACCGGGGGCCTGGGGACCCAGTACTTC
17	TRBD2	TRBJ2-3	-	TRBV6-6	CARSEPGTSGGTDTQYF	TGTGCCAGAAGCGAACCCGGGACTAGCGGGGGCACAGATACGCAGTATTTT
16	TRBD1	TRBJ1-1	-	TRBV5-4	CASSLRRGRGDTEAFF	TGTGCCAGCAGCCTACGGAGGGGGCGCGGGGACACTGAAGCTTTCTTT
14	-	TRBJ2-7	-	TRBV5-4	CASSLSGFAYEQYF	TGTGCCAGCAGCTTGTCGGGGTTCGCCTACGAGCAGTACTTC
17	-	TRBJ1-6	many	TRBV25-1	CASSEYSGGIERSPLHF	TGTGCCAGCAGTGAATATAGCGGGGGAATAGAGCGATCACCCCTCCACTTT
14	TRBD1	TRBJ2-1	few	TRBV6-4	CASSIALETGEYFF	TGTGCCAGCAGTATTGCCCTCGAGACAGGGGAGTACTTCTTC
13	-	TRBJ2-5	many	TRBV6-1	CATLARTQETQYF	TGTGCCACCTTAGCGCGAACGCAAGAGACCCAGTACTTC
16	TRBD2	TRBJ2-3	-	TRBV9	CARSNQRGPPTDTQYF	TGTGCCAGAAGCAATCAGCGGGGGCCCCCCACAGATACGCAGTATTTT